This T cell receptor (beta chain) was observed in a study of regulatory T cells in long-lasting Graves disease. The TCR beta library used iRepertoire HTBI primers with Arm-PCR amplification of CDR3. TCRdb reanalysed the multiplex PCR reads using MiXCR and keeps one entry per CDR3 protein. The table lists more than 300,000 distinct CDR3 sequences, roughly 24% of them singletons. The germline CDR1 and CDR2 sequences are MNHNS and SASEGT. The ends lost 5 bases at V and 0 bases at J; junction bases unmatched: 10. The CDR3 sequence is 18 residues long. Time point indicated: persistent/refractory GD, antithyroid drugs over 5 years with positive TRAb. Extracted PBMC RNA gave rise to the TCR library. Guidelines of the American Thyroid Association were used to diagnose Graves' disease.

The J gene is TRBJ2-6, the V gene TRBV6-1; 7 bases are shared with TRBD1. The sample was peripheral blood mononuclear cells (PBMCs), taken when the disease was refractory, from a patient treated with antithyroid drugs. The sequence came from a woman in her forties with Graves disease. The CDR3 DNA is TGTGCCAGCAGTCCCTCCGGGACAGTAGCCTCTGGGGCCAACGTCCTGACTTTC. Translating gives CASSPSGTVASGANVLTF.